Shown below are 20 T cell receptor beta chains from a single sample sequenced in a study of T cells in tuberculosis. Sequencing used immunoSEQ multiplex PCR; TCRdb keeps in-frame clones, though not all of them. This table holds 40,000 to 50,000 clones, nearly 97% found once. Sequencing was done on a sample of PBMCs. Every receptor here comes from a donor between 10 and 35 years old with latent tuberculosis or without tuberculosis infection.

This chain connects TRBV5-6 to TRBJ2-1, with 7 positions matching TRBD2. The CDR3 loop spans 14 amino acids. Germline loops: CDR1 SGHDT, CDR2 YYEEEE. V dropped 4 bases and J dropped 8; count of bases not matched to a gene: 9. The CDR3 DNA reads TGTGCCAGCAGCGGTACTGGGCGGGGGTATGAGCAGTTCTTC. It specifies CASSGTGRGYEQFF.

The V and J genes are TRBV4-1 and TRBJ1-3; maybe TRBD1 (6 bases). The CDR3 has 20 amino acids. V lost 3 bases, J lost 1 base, and 25 bases lay in between. Looked up from germline, CDR1 is MGHRA and CDR2 is YSYEKL. CDR3 coding DNA: TGCGCCAGCAGCCATCCCATTCAGATGGACAGTATTGTATCTGGAAACACCATATATTTT. Encoded protein: CASSHPIQMDSIVSGNTIYF.

This chain joins TRBV18 and TRBJ2-2, with 8 nucleotides matching TRBD1. V lost 3 bases and J lost 7; bases outside the gene matches: 10. Germline lookup yields CDR1 KGHSH and CDR2 LQKENI. The CDR3 runs to 16 residues. CDR3: CASSPDQGARFGELFF. The CDR3 bases are TGTGCCAGCTCACCTGATCAGGGGGCGCGCTTCGGGGAGCTGTTTTTT.

The V gene is TRBV7-3, the J gene TRBJ2-5; TRBD1 matches at 9 bases. The CDR3 runs 15 residues. CDR1 and CDR2 from the germline V gene are SGHTA and FQGTGA. J lost 5 bases, V lost 2 bases, and 6 bases had no gene match. This CDR3 reads CASSLQTGGLETQYF. CDR3 DNA sequence: TGTGCCAGCAGCTTACAGACAGGGGGTTTGGAGACCCAGTACTTC.

This clone was observed a single time. This chain links TRBV28 with TRBJ2-5, with D possibly matching TRBD1 (6 bases). This CDR3 has 17 residues. V lost 10 bases and J lost 2, with 26 bases in between. Per germline, CDR1 MDHEN and CDR2 SYDVKM. Written as DNA, the CDR3 is TGTGCCACCCCTGAGTACAGGGTGGGGCTTTTTCAAGAGACCCAGTACTTC. This gives the protein CATPEYRVGLFQETQYF.

V is TRBV4-1 and J is TRBJ1-1, with 8 bases that match TRBD1. The CDR3 has 14 residues. Germline assignment: CDR1 MGHRA and CDR2 YSYEKL. Germline trimming cut 4 bases from V and 3 bases from J; bases unmatched to any gene: 4. This chain's CDR3 is CASSRQGADTEAFF. The CDR3 coding sequence is TGCGCCAGCAGCCGCCAGGGGGCCGACACTGAAGCTTTCTTT.

The rearrangement joins TRBV25-1 to TRBJ2-1; 14 nucleotides agree with TRBD2. Per the germline V gene, CDR1 is MGHDK and CDR2 is SYGVNS. Trimming removed 5 bases from V and 6 bases from J; junction bases left unmatched: 6. The CDR3 extends over 16 amino acids. CDR3 amino acids: CASSRTSGGTGNEQFF. The DNA of the CDR3 is TGTGCCAGCAGTCGGACTAGCGGGGGGACAGGCAATGAGCAGTTCTTC.

This sequence joins TRBV6-1 and TRBJ1-1; D is undetermined. Trimming stripped 5 bases from V and 1 base from J, with 14 bases between. This CDR3 has 15 amino acids. The germline gives CDR1 MNHNS, CDR2 SASEGT. CDR3 protein: CASSLRAATNTEAFF. CDR3 nucleotides: TGTGCCAGCAGTTTGAGGGCCGCGACGAACACTGAAGCTTTCTTT.

This chain joins TRBV27 and TRBJ1-1; TRBD1 is a possible D gene (5 bases). V was clipped by 7 bases and J by 10 bases, with 22 bases between them. The germline V gene has CDR1 MNHEY and CDR2 SMNVEV (reference sequence). This CDR3 is 14 amino acids long. The CDR3 protein is CASIPRWGLGGAFF. The CDR3, as DNA: TGTGCCAGCATCCCCCGTTGGGGCCTAGGTGGAGCTTTCTTT.

The V gene is TRBV6-6, the J gene TRBJ2-1, with 8 bases aligning to TRBD2. The CDR3 length is 15 residues. Looked up from germline, CDR1 is MNHNY and CDR2 is SVGAGI (reference sequence). Germline trimming cut 6 bases from V and 0 bases from J; bases unmatched to any gene: 4. The CDR3 is CASSDGGGSYNEQFF. The CDR3 nucleotides read TGTGCCAGCAGCGACGGGGGGGGCTCCTACAATGAGCAGTTCTTC.

The V and J genes are TRBV29-1 and TRBJ1-1; 7 bases map to TRBD1. The germline gives CDR1 SQVTM, CDR2 ANQGSEA. The CDR3 totals 15 residues. J lost 1 base, V lost 5 bases, and 10 bases had no gene match. This chain's CDR3 is CSVPDRARGNTEAFF. The CDR3 region has the DNA TGCAGCGTTCCAGACAGGGCGAGGGGGAACACTGAAGCTTTCTTT.

The chain combines TRBV6-5 with TRBJ1-2; TRBD1 agrees at 10 bases. Germline V lookup: CDR1 MNHEY, CDR2 SVGAGI. This CDR3 comprises 16 residues. The J segment lost 0 bases and the V segment lost 4 bases, leaving 5 bases of the junction unmatched. The CDR3, as DNA: TGTGCCAGCAGTTGGGACAGGGGACATGCTAACTATGGCTACACCTTC. Its translation is CASSWDRGHANYGYTF.

The CDR3 spells CASSLDGSLNQPQHF. The CDR3 bases are TGTGCCAGCAGCTTGGATGGCAGTTTGAATCAGCCCCAGCATTTT. The chain joins TRBV5-6 to TRBJ1-5; D not resolved. CDR1 SGHDT and CDR2 YYEEEE come from the germline V gene. V gave up 0 bases and J gave up 4 bases, with 11 bases separating them. The CDR3 spans 15 residues.

The CDR3 here is CASSSTTSGGSPYNEQFF. CDR3 nucleotides: TGTGCCAGCAGCTCGACGACTAGCGGGGGCTCGCCCTACAATGAGCAGTTCTTC. The chain joins TRBV7-8 to TRBJ2-1, with 12 bases fitting TRBD2. Losses at the gene ends were 4 bases for V and 2 bases for J; bases not matched to a gene: 9. The CDR3 spans 18 residues. Germline CDR1 reads SGHVS; CDR2 reads FQNEAQ.

The chain links TRBV7-9 to TRBJ1-2; 8 nucleotides match TRBD1. The germline V gene has CDR1 SEHNR and CDR2 FQNEAQ (reference sequence). This CDR3 is 14 amino acids long. With 2 bases clipped from V and 7 bases from J, the junction kept 6 bases outside the gene matches. CDR3: CASSLWQGASGYTF. The CDR3 region has the DNA TGTGCCAGCAGCTTATGGCAGGGGGCAAGTGGCTACACCTTC.

J is TRBJ1-2 and V is TRBV30; 8 bases are shared with TRBD1. Unmatched junction bases numbered 7, after V lost 4 bases and J lost 6 bases. CDR1 and CDR2 (germline): GTSNPN, SVGIG (reference sequence). The CDR3 has 13 residues. CDR3 protein: CAWKLDRDDGYTF. Written as DNA, the CDR3 is TGTGCCTGGAAGTTGGACAGGGACGATGGCTACACCTTC. Complete variable domain (other parts from reference TRBV30 and TRBJ1-2): SQTIHQWPATLVQPVGSPLSLECTVEGTSNPNLYWYRQAAGRGLQLLFYSVGIGQISSEVPQNLSASRPQDRQFILSSKKLLLSDSGFYLCAWKLDRDDGYTFGSGTRLTVV.

V and J are TRBV5-4 and TRBJ2-5; the match to TRBD2 covers 7 bases. The ends lost 5 bases at V and 2 bases at J; junction bases unmatched: 3. This CDR3 comprises 13 residues. Germline V gene sequence: CDR1 SGHNT, CDR2 YYREEE (reference sequence). The CDR3 reads CASRLAVQETQYF. CDR3 bases: TGTGCCAGCAGGCTAGCGGTTCAAGAGACCCAGTACTTC.

The gene calls are TRBV18 and TRBJ1-5; 8 bases map to TRBD1. CDR1 is KGHSH, CDR2 LQKENI, per germline. The V gene end was trimmed by 3 bases and the J gene end by 2 bases; junction bases not matched to a gene: 9. This CDR3 is 17 amino acids long. The CDR3 protein is CASSPTPQGAGNQPQHF. The CDR3 coding sequence is TGTGCCAGCTCACCCACCCCCCAGGGGGCTGGCAATCAGCCCCAGCATTTT.

The chain recombines TRBV5-1 with TRBJ1-3; no reliable D call. V was cut by 8 bases and J by 0 bases, with 18 bases left in between. In germline, CDR1 is SGHRS, CDR2 YFSETQ. This CDR3 is built from 16 residues. CDR3 coding DNA: TGCGCCAGTGCGGCAGAAAGACCTACCTCTGGAAACACCATATATTTT. Translated: CASAAERPTSGNTIYF.

The chain joins TRBV5-1 to TRBJ2-3; 8 nucleotides line up with TRBD1. From germline, CDR1 is SGHRS and CDR2 YFSETQ. V trimming: 5 bases; J trimming: 3 bases; junction bases outside the gene matches: 14. The CDR3 is 17 amino acids. The CDR3 protein is CASSLGQWTGTTDTQYF. The CDR3 DNA sequence: TGCGCCAGCAGTTTAGGACAATGGACAGGGACTACAGATACGCAGTATTTT.